This T cell receptor (beta chain) was observed in a study of human thymus T cells. Findings and limits, study-wide: Thymic and blood repertoires appeared to carry a bias in their V and J gene usage. Related research examined unrelated individuals and reported that their thymic repertoires overlapped highly.

Assay: immunoSEQ multiplex PCR; the TCRdb copy retains only in-frame clones and omits some. The data hold around 120,000 clones, with about 94% observed a single time. V trimming: 1 base; J trimming: 1 base; junction bases outside the gene matches: 3. Germline values: CDR1 SQVTM, CDR2 ANQGSEA. The CDR3 has 14 residues. Resections were taken during corrective heart surgery, and the thymus tissue came from these. Donors were healthy Finnish babies undergoing corrective operations for congenital heart defects. As concerns this clone: The antigen is undetermined.

The sequencing sample was made of thymus tissue. The TCR was taken from a boy in the first two years of life with a congenital heart defect but otherwise immunologically healthy. The chain recombines TRBV29-1 with TRBJ1-1; 7 bases fit TRBD1. The CDR3 bases are TGCAGCGTTGAAGCCCGACAGGGGAACACTGAAGCTTTCTTT. Its protein product is CSVEARQGNTEAFF.